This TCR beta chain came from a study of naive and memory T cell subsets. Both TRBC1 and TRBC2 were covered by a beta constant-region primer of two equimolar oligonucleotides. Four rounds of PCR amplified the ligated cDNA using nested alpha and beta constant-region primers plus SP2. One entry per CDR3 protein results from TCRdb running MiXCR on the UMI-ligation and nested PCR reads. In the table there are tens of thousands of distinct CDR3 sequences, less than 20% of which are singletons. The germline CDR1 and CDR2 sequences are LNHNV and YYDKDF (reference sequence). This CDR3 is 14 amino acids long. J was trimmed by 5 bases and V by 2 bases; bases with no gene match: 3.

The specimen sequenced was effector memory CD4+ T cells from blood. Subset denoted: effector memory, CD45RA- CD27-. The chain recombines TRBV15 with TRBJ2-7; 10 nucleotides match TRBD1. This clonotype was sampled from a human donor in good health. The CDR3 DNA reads TGTGCCACCAGCAGACTGACAGGGGGCAACGAGCAGTACTTC. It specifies CATSRLTGGNEQYF. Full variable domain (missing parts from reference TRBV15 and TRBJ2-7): DAMVIQNPRYQVTQFGKPVTLSCSQTLNHNVMYWYQQKSSQAPKLLFHYYDKDFNNEADTPDNFQSRRPNTSFCFLDIRSPGLGDTAMYLCATSRLTGGNEQYFGPGTRLTVT.